This passage covers 8 T cell receptor beta chains from one sample sequenced in a study of blood T cell repertoires in COVID-19. Some clones are missing from TCRdb's copy, which holds only in-frame ones; the method was immunoSEQ multiplex PCR. The sample yields nearly 50,000 clones, about 85% seen once. The sequencing sample was made of peripheral blood. Receptors originate from a human donor in a cohort sampled during active COVID-19.

The CDR3 region has the DNA TGTGCCAGCCGGGGCTCCTACAATGAGCAGTTCTTC. Translating it yields CASRGSYNEQFF. The chain joins TRBV3-1 (or the pseudogene TRBV3-2) to TRBJ2-1, with D possibly matching TRBD2 (5 bases). CDR3 size: 12 residues. CDR1 and CDR2 (germline): LGHDT, YNNKEL (reference sequence). Trimming left V 8 bases short and J 0 bases short, with 5 bases between.

The chain employs TRBV7-6 and TRBJ1-5, with D unclear. Germline V CDR1 and CDR2: SGHVS, FNYEAQ. V was pared by 0 bases and J by 4 bases, with 4 bases between. This CDR3 has 13 residues. The CDR3 DNA reads as TGTGCCAGCAGCTTAGCACAGAATCAGCCCCAGCATTTT. Translated: CASSLAQNQPQHF.

The rearrangement links TRBV7-8 to TRBJ2-1, with 9 bases fitting TRBD2. V shed 1 base and J 6 bases; nucleotides not matched to a gene: 4. The CDR3 is 15 residues long. CDR1 is SGHVS, CDR2 FQNEAQ, per germline. In DNA form, the CDR3 reads TGTGCCAGCAGCTTAGGACTAGCGGCTCCCAATGAGCAGTTCTTC. Amino acids: CASSLGLAAPNEQFF.

This clone was picked up one time. This sequence joins TRBV28 and TRBJ1-5, with no clear D. Trimming took off 5 bases at V and 2 bases at J, with 16 bases between the two ends. The germline gives CDR1 MDHEN, CDR2 SYDVKM. This CDR3 contains 16 residues. DNA of the CDR3: TGTGCCAGCAGTGGGTTAGGACTCAGCGGCAATCAGCCCCAGCATTTT. Encoded protein: CASSGLGLSGNQPQHF. The entire variable domain, with the rest obtained from reference TRBV28 and TRBJ1-5, is as follows: DVKVTQSSRYLVKRTGEKVFLECVQDMDHENMFWYRQDPGLGLRLIYFSYDVKMKEKGDIPEGYSVSREKKERFSLILESASTNQTSMYLCASSGLGLSGNQPQHFGDGTRLSIL.

The CDR3 nucleotides are TGCGCCAGCAGCCAAGCGTCCAGCGGGAGGACCTTAGCGCAGTATTTT. It codes for CASSQASSGRTLAQYF. The chain recombines TRBV4-3 with TRBJ2-3; TRBD2 aligns across 9 bases. The V gene end was trimmed by 1 base and the J gene end by 10 bases; junction bases not matched to a gene: 12. The CDR3 contains 16 residues. Germline V gives CDR1 LGHNA, CDR2 YSLEER.

This chain uses TRBV4-1 with TRBJ1-1; D unclear. Germline loops: CDR1 MGHRA, CDR2 YSYEKL. This CDR3 is 16 amino acids long. The V end lost 3 bases, the J end lost 1 base, and 15 bases lay between the germline ends. Written as DNA, the CDR3 is TGCGCCAGCAGCCAGGATGAGTTCGGGTCGAACACTGAAGCTTTCTTT. Its translation is CASSQDEFGSNTEAFF.

A word on this clone: Compared with germline, one end of the junction differs, possibly owing to a read error. The gene calls are TRBV19 and TRBJ1-2; TRBD1 is a possible D gene (6 bases). Germline V lookup: CDR1 LNHDA, CDR2 SQIVND (reference sequence). The length of the CDR3 is 13 residues. The CDR3 loop reads CVSSTQGKEGYTF. For the CDR3, the DNA is TGTGTCAGTAGTACGCAGGGGAAGGAAGGCTACACCTTC.

V gene TRBV18 combines with J gene TRBJ2-7, with D maybe TRBD2 (7 bases). The CDR3 loop spans 15 amino acids. CDR1 KGHSH and CDR2 LQKENI come from the germline V gene. Trimming pared 4 bases from V and 5 bases from J, leaving 18 bases between. The CDR3 sequence: CASSRRLAEGDEQYF. The CDR3 DNA is TGTGCCAGCTCACGGAGGCTAGCGGAGGGGGACGAGCAGTACTTC.